These 10 T cell receptor beta chains were sequenced from one sample in a study of response to subunit inactivated influenza vaccine. TCRdb re-analysed the RT-PCR reads in MiXCR, keeping a single row per CDR3 protein. The sample has 150,000 to 200,000 distinct CDR3 sequences, more than 10% seen once. The data also belong to a second study, concerning T cells expressing NK-cell markers. That paper states: The authors generated TCR beta cDNA through 5'RACE template switching with UMIs.

The sample was CD8+ T cells sorted from PBMCs, taken 12 days after vaccination. Receptors originate from a man over 45 who received an inactivated influenza vaccine.

This clonotype was observed many times. The chain has TRBV14 and TRBJ2-1; the D is unclear. Germline V lookup: CDR1 SGHDN, CDR2 FVKESK. Between the trimmed V and J ends, which lost 1 base and 6 bases, there was a span of 19 bases. The CDR3 covers 17 residues. The CDR3 nucleotides are TGTGCCAGCAGCCAAGCCCCTTTTTACGCCAGCACCAATGAGCAGTTCTTC. Translated, it gives CASSQAPFYASTNEQFF.

This rearrangement joins TRBV10-2 to TRBJ1-5; no firm D call. There are 14 residues in the CDR3. V lost 2 bases, J lost 3 bases, and 8 bases lay in between. The germline CDR1 and CDR2 sequences are WSHSY and SAAADI. CDR3 nucleotides: TGCGCCAGCAGTGAGGGAAGGTCCAATCAGCCCCAGCATTTT. Its translation: CASSEGRSNQPQHF.

The CDR3 is CASSGPRAQYF. The CDR3, as DNA: TGTGCCAGCAGCGGCCCTCGGGCCCAGTACTTC. The chain recombines TRBV7-2 with TRBJ2-5; D gene unclear. This CDR3 region has 11 residues. Germline V gives CDR1 SGHTA, CDR2 FQGNSA. Trimming stripped 5 bases from V and 9 bases from J, with 10 bases between. Combining the CDR3 with reference TRBV7-2 and TRBJ2-5 gives the whole variable domain GAGVSQSPSNKVTEKGKDVELRCDPISGHTALYWYRQSLGQGLEFLIYFQGNSAPDKSGLPSDRFSAERTGGSVSTLTIQRTQQEDSAVYLCASSGPRAQYFGPGTRLLVL.

The chain recombines TRBV2 with TRBJ2-7; either TRBD1 or TRBD2 may supply D (5 bases each). The CDR3 length is 12 residues. Germline CDR1 SNHLY, CDR2 FYNNEI. The CDR3 coding sequence is TGTGCGGTTGTGGGACCCACCTACGAGCAGTACTTC. This encodes CAVVGPTYEQYF.

The chain employs TRBV2 and TRBJ2-3; 10 bases are a match to TRBD2. The trim removed 6 bases at V and 3 bases at J, leaving 6 bases unmatched. The CDR3 spans 15 residues. Per germline, CDR1 SNHLY and CDR2 FYNNEI. The CDR3 nucleotides read TGTGCCAGCAGCGCTAGCGGGGGAATAACAGATACGCAGTATTTT. Translation gives CASSASGGITDTQYF.

A few counts support this clonotype. This chain uses TRBV29-1 with TRBJ2-1, with D possibly TRBD2 on 6 matching bases. With 1 base removed from V and 1 base from J, the gap between germline ends came to 17 bases. Looked up from germline, CDR1 is SQVTM and CDR2 is ANQGSEA. This CDR3 contains 17 residues. CDR3 region: CSVEGIGGKTSYNEQFF. The CDR3 region has the DNA TGCAGCGTTGAAGGAATTGGCGGGAAAACTTCCTACAATGAGCAGTTCTTC.

The table lists this clonotype with a few counts. The chain couples TRBV6-2 or TRBV6-3 to TRBJ1-4; no clear D. CDR1 is MNHEY and CDR2 is SVGEGT in the germline V gene. Between the trimmed V and J ends, which lost 6 bases and 0 bases, there was a span of 8 bases. The CDR3 runs to 14 residues. The chain's CDR3 is CASSSVSTNEKLFF. The CDR3 nucleotides read TGTGCCAGCAGCAGCGTCTCAACTAATGAAAAACTGTTTTTT.

This clonotype came up a few times. This chain joins TRBV29-1 and TRBJ2-3, with D tentatively TRBD2 (6 bases). The V and J ends lost 3 bases and 7 bases respectively, with 17 bases between them. Germline V gene sequence: CDR1 SQVTM, CDR2 ANQGSEA. The CDR3 is 14 amino acids. CDR3 residues: CSVDGGFEQYTQYF. The CDR3 DNA is TGCAGCGTTGATGGAGGGTTTGAACAGTATACGCAGTATTTT.

This clonotype was seen a handful of times. The gene calls are TRBV6-1 and TRBJ2-7; D not certain. CDR1 MNHNS and CDR2 SASEGT come from the germline V gene. V lost 2 bases to trimming and J lost 1 base, with 12 bases between them. The CDR3 covers 15 residues. The CDR3 region is CASSESFVGSYEQYF. The CDR3 DNA reads as TGTGCCAGCAGTGAATCCTTCGTGGGTTCCTACGAGCAGTACTTC.

This clonotype is a singleton in its sample. Written as DNA, the CDR3 is TGTGCCAGCAGTAAGACGACAGACTCTGGCTATGGCTACACCTTC. Its protein is CASSKTTDSGYGYTF. The chain recombines TRBV27 with TRBJ1-2; a possible D gene is TRBD1 (5 bases). Germline lookup yields CDR1 MNHEY and CDR2 SMNVEV (reference sequence). Trimming cost V 5 bases and J 4 bases, with 17 bases left between them. The CDR3 has 15 residues.